Here is one T cell receptor beta chain with its context. The sample belongs to a study of lymphopenia after photon versus proton radiotherapy. V lost 5 bases and J lost 8; bases outside the gene matches: 15. CDR3 length: 18 residues. The germline V gene encodes CDR1 LNHDA and CDR2 SQIVND (reference sequence). The method was immunoSEQ multiplex PCR; TCRdb's version includes in-frame clones alone and lacks a portion of them. The sample has 150,000 to 200,000 clones, 70% to 90% seen once; the top ten hold roughly 4.7%. J is TRBJ2-2 and V is TRBV19; TRBD2 aligns across 12 bases. Source: peripheral blood, taken from a patient treated with photon-based radiotherapy. This receptor was obtained from a man aged 50 or older with gastric cancer. The CDR3 region is CASSLPGLAGAGAGELFF. As DNA, the CDR3 is TGTGCCAGTAGTCTCCCGGGACTAGCGGGCGCGGGGGCGGGGGAGCTGTTTTTT.